Listed below are T cell receptor beta chains from one sample, sequenced in a study of Ad26.COV2.S vaccination and SARS-CoV-2 variants. TCRdb keeps only in-frame clones here, not all; method: immunoSEQ multiplex PCR. Of 360,000 or so clones in the sample, 89% were seen once. The input for sequencing was peripheral blood, taken in a trial of Ad26.COV2.S vaccine versus placebo. Every receptor here comes from a person between 18 and 59 years old who received the Ad26.COV2.S COVID-19 vaccine or a placebo. The CDR3 runs from the conserved cysteine through the conserved F or W. D genes are given only for firm matches.

j_call d_call v_call cdr3_aa
TRBJ1-1 TRBD1 TRBV27 CASSWTGNTEAFF
TRBJ2-1 - TRBV2 CASSLELVEQFF
TRBJ1-1 - TRBV10-3 CAIRLGADTEAFF
TRBJ2-5 TRBD1 TRBV11-2 CASREAGGAKTQYF
TRBJ1-1 - TRBV6-5 CASSWVQDSNTEAFF
TRBJ2-1 - TRBV1 CTSSLRIQFF
TRBJ2-4 TRBD2 TRBV4-3 CASSQESPGRTTRGYKNIQYF
TRBJ2-5 - TRBV28 CASFKVRETQYF
TRBJ1-5 - TRBV6-5 CASSLTHGQPQHF
TRBJ1-2 TRBD1 TRBV5-1 CASSLGPTGNGYTF
TRBJ1-1 - TRBV4-1 CASSQQPNTEAFF
TRBJ2-7 TRBD2 TRBV4-1 CASSQDGGLAGGPVTVMEQYF
TRBJ2-3 - TRBV28 CASSLNRVTDTQYF
TRBJ2-6 - TRBV10-3 CAISLGDSGANVLTF
TRBJ2-3 - TRBV18 CASSVRGTDTQYF
TRBJ1-5 - TRBV19 CASKAPGFNQPQHF
TRBJ2-1 - TRBV6-5 CASRTGTGDNEQFF
TRBJ2-7 - TRBV30 CAWSVSGGNEQYF
TRBJ2-7 - TRBV13 CASSFRGLYEQYF
TRBJ2-5 - TRBV3-1/TRBV3-2 CASSQDVGEGGTQYF
TRBJ2-2 - TRBV5-1 CASSLAAGNTGELFF
TRBJ2-5 - TRBV3-1/TRBV3-2 CASSQEAGTETQYF
TRBJ2-3 TRBD1 TRBV5-1 CASSLTGGRTDTQYF
TRBJ2-5 - TRBV5-5 CASSRDLSWGQETQYF
TRBJ2-1 TRBD2 TRBV12-3/TRBV12-4 CASSPSGSIEQFF
TRBJ1-1 - TRBV18 CASSPEGYTEAFF
TRBJ1-2 - TRBV28 CASSGGTNYGYTF
TRBJ1-3 - TRBV5-1 CASSYTGSGNTIYF
TRBJ1-2 TRBD1 TRBV6-6 CASSYKGRGPGYTF
TRBJ1-2 - TRBV28 CASSPSTYGLIGGYTF
TRBJ1-1 TRBD1 TRBV30 CAVDAGGPEAFF
TRBJ2-2 - TRBV6-5 CASRQLGFSAGELFF
TRBJ2-3 TRBD2 TRBV11-2 CASSFSGRDTQYF
TRBJ2-7 - TRBV7-2 CASSLGLAAYEQYF
TRBJ2-5 - TRBV29-1 CSVFRGGQETQYF
TRBJ2-1 - TRBV29-1 CSVETGRSSYNEQFF
TRBJ2-3 - TRBV27 CASSFTRHGDTQYF
TRBJ2-7 - TRBV12-3/TRBV12-4 CASSRPLYEQYF
TRBJ2-7 - TRBV14 CASSSRLTGDSYEQYF
TRBJ2-3 - TRBV20-1 CSARRRDTQYF
TRBJ1-1 - TRBV7-9 CASSLDERRIAFF
TRBJ1-6 - TRBV7-9 CASTPRGNSPLHF
TRBJ2-5 TRBD2 TRBV2 CASSALAGAVETQYF
TRBJ1-1 - TRBV11-2 CASSLENLQNTEAFF
TRBJ2-5 - TRBV5-1 CASSLRSGETQYF
TRBJ2-5 - TRBV11-2 CASSWGETQYF
TRBJ1-4 - TRBV15 CATSRDRGEKLFF
TRBJ2-6 - TRBV5-6 CASSFAGANVLTF
TRBJ2-1 TRBD2 TRBV18 CASSPPSSGRNEQFF
TRBJ1-1 - TRBV11-2 CASSLDVKNTEAFF
TRBJ2-7 - TRBV19 CASRKDTTNPYEQYF
TRBJ2-7 - TRBV28 CASSLHPSYEQYF
TRBJ2-1 TRBD1 TRBV6-5 CASSRRTGYNEQFF
TRBJ2-7 - TRBV4-3 CASSQDTGLYYEQYF
TRBJ1-4 - TRBV15 CATSPQGVQRSKLFF